The T cell receptor beta chain under discussion was sequenced for a study of blood T cell repertoires in COVID-19. CDR1 is SNHLY and CDR2 is FYNNEI in the germline V gene. The V segment lost 8 bases and the J segment 0 bases; nucleotides outside the gene matches: 7. The CDR3 is 16 amino acids. Generated by immunoSEQ multiplex PCR, the TCRdb table keeps only in-frame clones and is missing some. The data hold 75,000 to 80,000 clones, with roughly 84% observed a single time. The Seattle patients, enrolled during active infection, were followed longitudinally. The chain couples TRBV2 to TRBJ2-1, with 10 bases identical to TRBD2. The receptor was derived from a man aged 60-69 years with COVID-19, enrolled during active disease. The sequencing sample was made of peripheral blood. The CDR3 protein is CASSLAGTHSYNEQFF. The CDR3, as DNA: TGTGCCAGCTCACTAGCGGGAACCCACTCCTACAATGAGCAGTTCTTC. Together with reference TRBV2 and TRBJ2-1, the CDR3 gives the full variable domain: EPEVTQTPSHQVTQMGQEVILRCVPISNHLYFYWYRQILGQKVEFLVSFYNNEISEKSEIFDDQFSVERPDGSNFTLKIRSTKLEDSAMYFCASSLAGTHSYNEQFFGPGTRLTVL.